The T cell receptor beta chain under discussion was sequenced for a study of radiation and T cells in renal cell carcinoma. Measured with immunoSEQ multiplex PCR; TCRdb has only the in-frame clones, and not every one. The sample contains some 25,000 clones, 58% of which appear only once. With regard to this clone: No antigen is known for it.

Points from the study as a whole: In nephrectomy-only tumors, top 100 clonotypes averaged approximately 40%, versus roughly 50% irradiated. Sampling covered only 0.95 to 1 g of each tumor.

Treatment given: treatment-naive control, cytoreductive nephrectomy. Controls were unirradiated tumors from treatment-naive cytoreductive nephrectomy patients. The sample consisted of tumor tissue, taken from a patient whose treatment was nephrectomy without radiotherapy. The clonotype was recovered from a man aged 35 to 55 with renal cell carcinoma.

CDR3 protein: CASNQAALGAYTEAFF. Here the CDR3 DNA reads TGTGCCAGCAACCAAGCGGCTTTAGGGGCCTACACTGAAGCTTTCTTT. This rearrangement joins TRBV19 to TRBJ1-1; D possibly corresponds to TRBD1 (5 bases). V gave up 9 bases and J gave up 3 bases, with 23 bases separating them. CDR3 length: 16 residues. CDR1 LNHDA and CDR2 SQIVND come from the germline V gene (reference sequence).